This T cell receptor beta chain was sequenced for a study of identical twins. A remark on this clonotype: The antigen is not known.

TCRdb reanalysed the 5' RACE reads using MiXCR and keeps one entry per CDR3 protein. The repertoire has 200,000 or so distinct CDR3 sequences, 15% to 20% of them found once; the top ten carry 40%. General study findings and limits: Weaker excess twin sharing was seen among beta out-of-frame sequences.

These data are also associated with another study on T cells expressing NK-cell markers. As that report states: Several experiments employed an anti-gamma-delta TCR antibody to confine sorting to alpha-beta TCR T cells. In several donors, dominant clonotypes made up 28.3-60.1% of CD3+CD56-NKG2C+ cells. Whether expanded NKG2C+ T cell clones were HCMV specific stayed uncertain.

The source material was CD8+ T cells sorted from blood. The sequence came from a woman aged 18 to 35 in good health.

The CDR3 loop is CASRTGASYGYTF. Here the CDR3 DNA reads TGTGCCAGCCGAACAGGGGCTTCCTATGGCTACACCTTC. The chain recombines TRBV28 with TRBJ1-2, with TRBD1 identical over 7 bases. Germline V CDR1 and CDR2: MDHEN, SYDVKM. The CDR3 extends over 13 amino acids. Unmatched junction bases numbered 7, after V lost 8 bases and J lost 4 bases.